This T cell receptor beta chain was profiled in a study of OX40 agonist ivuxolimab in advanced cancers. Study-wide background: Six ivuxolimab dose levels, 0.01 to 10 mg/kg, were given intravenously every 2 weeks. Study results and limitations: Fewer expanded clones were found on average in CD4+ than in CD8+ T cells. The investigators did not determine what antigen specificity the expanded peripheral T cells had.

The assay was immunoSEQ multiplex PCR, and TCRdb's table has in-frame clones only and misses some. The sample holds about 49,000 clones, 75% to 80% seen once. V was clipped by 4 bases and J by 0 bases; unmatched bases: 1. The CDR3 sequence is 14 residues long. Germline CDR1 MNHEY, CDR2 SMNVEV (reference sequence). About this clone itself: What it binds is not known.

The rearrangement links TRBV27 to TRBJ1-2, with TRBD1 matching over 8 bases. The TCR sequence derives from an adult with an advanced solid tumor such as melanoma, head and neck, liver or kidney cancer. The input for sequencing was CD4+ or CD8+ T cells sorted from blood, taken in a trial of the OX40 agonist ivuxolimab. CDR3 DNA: TGTGCCAGCAGTTCGACAGGGGCTAACTATGGCTACACCTTC. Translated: CASSSTGANYGYTF.